This T cell receptor (beta chain) was documented in a study of T cell responses to AZD1222 COVID-19 vaccine. About the research overall: Both about-4-week and about-12-week second-dose recipients were combined.

Remarks on this clone: The target antigen is unknown.

Findings of the study overall: Spike-specific TCRs gained breadth and depth after people received two AZD1222 doses.

The CDR3 loop spans 12 amino acids. The V end was cut by 5 bases, the J end by 2 bases, with 6 bases between. Germline CDR1 reads SEHNR; CDR2 reads FQNEAQ (reference sequence). Some clones are missing from TCRdb's copy, which holds only in-frame ones; the method was immunoSEQ multiplex PCR. The sample records tens of thousands of clones, about 88% being singletons. The chain uses TRBV7-9 and TRBJ2-5; no clear D. The clonotype was recovered from an adult in good health. Sequenced here: peripheral blood, sampled on day 0 of AZD1222 vaccination. In nucleotides, the CDR3 is TGTGCCAGCAGCCAACCACAAGAGACCCAGTACTTC. It specifies CASSQPQETQYF.